Below are 3 T cell receptor beta chains sequenced from a single sample in a study of cytomegalovirus exposure and HLA in healthy donors. The primer mix had 60 Vbeta and 13 Jbeta primers. The assay was immunoSEQ multiplex PCR, and TCRdb's table has in-frame clones only and misses some. The sample data list approximately 190,000 clones. Sequencing was done on a sample of PBMCs. The receptor set was obtained from a boy younger than 18 in good health and CMV-seronegative.

V gene TRBV30 combines with J gene TRBJ2-3; D is unresolved. The CDR3 has 11 residues. Germline CDR1 is GTSNPN and CDR2 is SVGIG (reference sequence). Between the trimmed V and J ends, which lost 3 bases and 8 bases, there was a span of 9 bases. CDR3 DNA: TGTGCCTGGAGCGCCCAAGCTACGCAGTATTTT. Protein: CAWSAQATQYF.

The J gene is TRBJ2-1, the V gene TRBV7-3, with 7 positions matching TRBD1. Germline V gene lookup returns CDR1 SGHTA and CDR2 FQGTGA. The CDR3 is 14 amino acids. The J segment lost 7 bases and the V segment lost 5 bases, leaving 8 bases of the junction unmatched. This CDR3 is CASSPRDSLNEQFF. CDR3 in DNA: TGTGCCAGCAGCCCCCGGGACAGTTTAAATGAGCAGTTCTTC.

The genes are TRBV2 and TRBJ1-3, with D possibly TRBD1 on 5 matching bases. The V gene lost 8 bases and the J gene lost 0 bases, with 11 bases spanning the gap. The CDR3 sequence is 14 residues long. Germline V lookup: CDR1 SNHLY, CDR2 FYNNEI. CDR3 sequence: CASRGSSSGNTIYF. The CDR3 nucleotides are TGTGCCAGCCGGGGGTCCTCCTCTGGAAACACCATATATTTT.